The 8 T cell receptor beta chains below all came from one sample that was sequenced in a study of T cells expressing NK-cell markers. TCRdb reprocessed the 5' RACE reads and reports one entry per CDR3 protein, with no DNA. This table holds roughly 450,000 distinct CDR3 sequences. The sample was blood T cells: a sorted CD56 or NKG2C T cell subset, CD4+ or CD8+ T cells, or bulk PBMC T cells (not recorded which). The receptor source for this set is a woman in her forties or fifties in good health.

This chain links TRBV29-1 with TRBJ2-1; with no DNA, the TCRdb D assignment of TRBD2 cannot be verified. The CDR3 contains 15 residues. Germline loops: CDR1 SQVTM, CDR2 ANQGSEA. The CDR3 reads CSERPGLNSYNEQFF.

V is TRBV4-1 and J is TRBJ2-1; as DNA is missing, the TRBD2 call by TCRdb cannot be tested. CDR3 length: 16 amino acids. Germline V gives CDR1 MGHRA, CDR2 YSYEKL. The CDR3 loop reads CASSQVGRRGYNEQFF.

V usage is TRBV11-3 and J usage is TRBJ2-1; TCRdb proposes TRBD1, but this gene call is untestable without DNA. The CDR3 has 15 residues. Germline values: CDR1 SGHNT, CDR2 YENEEA. The CDR3 is CASSLAGQGRNEQFF.

The chain carries TRBV2 and TRBJ2-7; there is no DNA to check the TCRdb D call of TRBD2. Germline V CDR1 and CDR2: SNHLY, FYNNEI. The CDR3 is 15 residues long. CDR3 region: CASSPYSRVGDEQYF. Using reference TRBV2 and TRBJ2-7 for the parts outside the CDR3, the full variable domain is EPEVTQTPSHQVTQMGQEVILRCVPISNHLYFYWYRQILGQKVEFLVSFYNNEISEKSEIFDDQFSVERPDGSNFTLKIRSTKLEDSAMYFCASSPYSRVGDEQYFGPGTRLTVT.

This chain joins TRBV12-3 or TRBV12-4 and TRBJ2-2; TCRdb's assignment of TRBD2 cannot be checked, as there is no DNA. The CDR3 totals 16 residues. This chain's CDR3 is CASSPRGGLSGGELFF.

The chain couples TRBV9 to TRBJ2-7; TCRdb reports TRBD2, a call that lacks DNA to check it against. The germline gives CDR1 SGDLS, CDR2 YYNGEE. CDR3 length: 14 amino acids. The CDR3: CASSVGTSRYEQYF.

This chain uses TRBV4-1 with TRBJ2-5; as DNA is missing, the TRBD1 call by TCRdb cannot be tested. The CDR3 has 17 residues. CDR1 and CDR2 from the germline V gene are MGHRA and YSYEKL. CDR3 region: CASSQTPRGSVQETQYF.

The chain links TRBV29-1 to TRBJ2-1; TCRdb picks TRBD1, but there is no DNA to check that call. This CDR3 comprises 15 residues. CDR1 and CDR2 from the germline V gene are SQVTM and ANQGSEA. This CDR3 is CSVEESGQVYNEQFF.